These 5 T cell receptor beta chains were sequenced from one sample in a study of blood T cell repertoires in COVID-19. TCRdb keeps only in-frame clones here, not all; method: immunoSEQ multiplex PCR. This sample has approximately 150,000 clones, with 70% to 90% found just once. The sequencing sample was made of peripheral blood. Source of these receptors: a man in his fifties or sixties who had recovered from COVID-19.

The chain couples TRBV7-2 to TRBJ1-5, with unresolved D. The V gene's germline CDR1 is SGHTA and CDR2 FQGNSA. The germline V and J ends were trimmed by 4 bases and 5 bases, with 9 bases remaining between them. There are 13 residues in the CDR3. Written as DNA, the CDR3 is TGTGCCAGCAGCTCGGACTGGTATCAGCCCCAGCATTTT. It is translated as CASSSDWYQPQHF.

The chain recombines TRBV7-3 with TRBJ2-2; 7 bases map to TRBD1. J lost 3 bases, V lost 2 bases, and 3 bases had no gene match. Germline V lookup: CDR1 SGHTA, CDR2 FQGTGA. The CDR3 runs to 15 residues. For the CDR3, the DNA is TGTGCCAGCAGCTTAGGGACAGCATACACCGGGGAGCTGTTTTTT. It translates to CASSLGTAYTGELFF.

This sequence joins TRBV7-2 and TRBJ1-2, with D possibly being TRBD1 (5 bases). Between the trimmed V and J ends, which lost 4 bases and 4 bases, there was a span of 19 bases. Germline assignment: CDR1 SGHTA and CDR2 FQGNSA. The CDR3 contains 16 residues. The CDR3, as DNA: TGTGCCAGCAGCTGGGACTGGGCCCTAGTGGGCTATGGCTACACCTTC. Amino acid sequence: CASSWDWALVGYGYTF.

This chain joins TRBV5-4 and TRBJ2-7; tentatively, D is TRBD2 (5 bases). This CDR3 spans 15 amino acids. Trimming removed 1 base from V and 2 bases from J, with 13 bases in between. CDR1 and CDR2 from the germline V gene are SGHNT and YYREEE (reference sequence). Written as DNA, the CDR3 is TGTGCCAGCAGCTTGTCAGCGGAAGCTACCTACGAGCAGTACTTC. Residues: CASSLSAEATYEQYF. Using reference TRBV5-4 and TRBJ2-7 for the parts outside the CDR3, the full variable domain is ETGVTQSPTHLIKTRGQQVTLRCSSQSGHNTVSWYQQALGQGPQFIFQYYREEENGRGNFPPRFSGLQFPNYSSELNVNALELDDSALYLCASSLSAEATYEQYFGPGTRLTVT.

The chain is built from TRBV9 and TRBJ2-3; TRBD1 is a possible D gene (5 bases). Germline V lookup: CDR1 SGDLS, CDR2 YYNGEE. Trimming took 2 bases from V and 2 from J, leaving 18 bases between them. The CDR3 has 17 amino acids. CDR3 in DNA: TGTGCCAGCAGCGTTTCCGGCTCGGACATCTACACAGATACGCAGTATTTT. Protein: CASSVSGSDIYTDTQYF.